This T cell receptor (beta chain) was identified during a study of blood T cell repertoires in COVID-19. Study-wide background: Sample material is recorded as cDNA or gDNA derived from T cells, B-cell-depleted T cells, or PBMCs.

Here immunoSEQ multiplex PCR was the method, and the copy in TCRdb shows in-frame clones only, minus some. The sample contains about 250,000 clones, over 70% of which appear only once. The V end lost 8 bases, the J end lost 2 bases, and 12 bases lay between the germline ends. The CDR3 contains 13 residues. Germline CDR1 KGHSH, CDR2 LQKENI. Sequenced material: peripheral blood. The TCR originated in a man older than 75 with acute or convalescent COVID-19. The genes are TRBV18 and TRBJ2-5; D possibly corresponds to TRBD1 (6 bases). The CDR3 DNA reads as TGTGCCAGCACCCCGGACAGACAAGAGACCCAGTACTTC. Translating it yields CASTPDRQETQYF. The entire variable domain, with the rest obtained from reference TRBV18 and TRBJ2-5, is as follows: NAGVMQNPRHLVRRRGQEARLRCSPMKGHSHVYWYRQLPEEGLKFMVYLQKENIIDESGMPKERFSAEFPKEGPSILRIQQVVRGDSAAYFCASTPDRQETQYFGPGTRLLVL.